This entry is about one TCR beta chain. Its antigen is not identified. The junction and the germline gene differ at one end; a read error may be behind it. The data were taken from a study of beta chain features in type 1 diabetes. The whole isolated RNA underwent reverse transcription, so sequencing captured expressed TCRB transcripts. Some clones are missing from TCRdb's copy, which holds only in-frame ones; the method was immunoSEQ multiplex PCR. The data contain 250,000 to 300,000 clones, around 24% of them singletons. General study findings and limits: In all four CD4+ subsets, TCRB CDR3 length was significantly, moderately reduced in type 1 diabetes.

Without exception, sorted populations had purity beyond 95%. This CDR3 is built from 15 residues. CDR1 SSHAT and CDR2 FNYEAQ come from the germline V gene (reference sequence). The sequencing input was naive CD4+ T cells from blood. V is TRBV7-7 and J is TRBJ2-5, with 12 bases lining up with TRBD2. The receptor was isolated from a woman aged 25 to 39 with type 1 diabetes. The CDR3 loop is CASSPTSGRGETQYF. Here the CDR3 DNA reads TGTGCTAGCAGCCCGACTAGCGGGAGAGGGGAGACCCAGTACTTC.